This passage covers 14 T cell receptor beta chains from one sample sequenced in a study of cytomegalovirus exposure and HLA in healthy donors. The PCR contained 60 Vbeta and 13 Jbeta primers. Here immunoSEQ multiplex PCR was the method, and the copy in TCRdb shows in-frame clones only, minus some. The table has 110,000 or so clones, approximately 80% seen once. The sequenced material came from PBMCs. These receptors came from a man aged 50 or older in good health and CMV-seropositive.

This chain links TRBV18 with TRBJ1-3, with a possible D match to TRBD1 (6 bases). This CDR3 has 15 amino acids. Germline values: CDR1 KGHSH, CDR2 LQKENI. V gave up 0 bases and J gave up 2 bases, with 8 bases separating them. In DNA, the CDR3 is TGTGCCAGCTCACCACCGAACAGGGCTGGAAACACCATATATTTT. Amino acid sequence: CASSPPNRAGNTIYF. The whole variable domain, remainder taken from reference TRBV18 and TRBJ1-3, is NAGVMQNPRHLVRRRGQEARLRCSPMKGHSHVYWYRQLPEEGLKFMVYLQKENIIDESGMPKERFSAEFPKEGPSILRIQQVVRGDSAAYFCASSPPNRAGNTIYFGEGSWLTVV.

The chain links TRBV4-1 to TRBJ2-1; D is perhaps TRBD2 (5 bases). This CDR3 has 17 residues. Germline V gene sequence: CDR1 MGHRA, CDR2 YSYEKL. Trimming took off 0 bases at V and 0 bases at J, with 12 bases between the two ends. CDR3 amino acids: CASSQEGSAGSYNEQFF. The CDR3 bases are TGCGCCAGCAGCCAAGAGGGTAGCGCGGGCTCCTACAATGAGCAGTTCTTC.

This chain uses TRBV5-1 with TRBJ2-2, with 7 bases lining up with TRBD1. The CDR3 spans 15 residues. The V gene's germline CDR1 is SGHRS and CDR2 YFSETQ. After removal of 4 bases from V and 4 bases from J, the junction contained 7 bases not matched to a gene. CDR3 amino acids: CASSQIDRVTGELFF. The CDR3 coding sequence is TGCGCCAGCAGCCAAATCGACAGGGTCACCGGGGAGCTGTTTTTT.

CDR3 bases: TGTGCCAGCAGTTTAATCTCGCTGGGGAGGGCGACCCAGTACTTC. This sequence encodes CASSLISLGRATQYF. The J gene is TRBJ2-5, the V gene TRBV28; TRBD2 agrees at 7 bases. Germline values: CDR1 MDHEN, CDR2 SYDVKM. The length of the CDR3 is 15 residues. Trimming at V came to 2 bases and at J to 7 bases, leaving 10 bases not matched to a gene.

The chain joins TRBV27 to TRBJ1-1; perhaps TRBD1 as D (6 bases). Per germline, CDR1 MNHEY and CDR2 SMNVEV (reference sequence). Trimming shortened V by 5 bases and J by 2 bases, and 18 bases separated the two germline ends. The CDR3 totals 16 residues. CDR3 coding DNA: TGTGCCAGCAGTCTTCCGACAGGCCACACAAACACTGAAGCTTTCTTT. Protein sequence: CASSLPTGHTNTEAFF.

This clone was counted a single time. The genes are TRBV6-1 and TRBJ2-5; 9 nucleotides agree with TRBD2. The CDR3 loop spans 15 amino acids. CDR1 and CDR2 from the germline V gene are MNHNS and SASEGT. Trimming took 4 bases from V and 11 from J; bases not matched to a gene: 14. The CDR3 coding sequence is TGTGCCAGCAGTGCAGCGACTAGCGGCTCCTCTGAGCAGTACTTC. This sequence encodes CASSAATSGSSEQYF.

The chain recombines TRBV5-1 with TRBJ2-5; the match to TRBD2 covers 10 bases. The J call may be in error: the DNA end matches TRBJ2-7 better. The germline V gene encodes CDR1 SGHRS and CDR2 YFSETQ. The CDR3 has 13 residues. CDR3 nucleotides: TGCGCCAGCGGTAGCGGGGGGACCTACGAGCAGTACTTC. It specifies CASGSGGTYEQYF.

This clone was picked up a small number of times. This chain connects TRBV23-1 to TRBJ2-7, with D possibly being TRBD2 (7 bases). TRBV23-1 is marked as an open reading frame, function uncertain. The CDR3 spans 16 residues. The germline V and J ends were trimmed by 9 bases and 1 base, with 22 bases remaining between them. CDR3 sequence (DNA): TGCGCCAGGGAACTAAAAGGTAGGGGGGGGTCCTACGAGCAGTACTTC. This codes for CARELKGRGGSYEQYF.

The CDR3 bases are TGTGCCAGCAGCCAGCGGGCGTCGGGTACGCAGTATTTT. Residues: CASSQRASGTQYF. The V call is TRBV6-1, the J call TRBJ2-3; a possible D gene is TRBD2 (6 bases). The CDR3 runs to 13 residues. The ends were cut back, 6 bases at V and 8 bases at J, with 15 bases in the middle. Germline CDR1 reads MNHNS; CDR2 reads SASEGT.

The chain recombines TRBV6-5 with TRBJ2-7, with 7 bases fitting TRBD1. There are 15 residues in the CDR3. V shed 0 bases and J 3 bases; nucleotides not matched to a gene: 5. In germline, CDR1 is MNHEY, CDR2 SVGAGI. The CDR3 is CASSYSVAGGYEQYF. CDR3 nucleotides: TGTGCCAGCAGTTACTCTGTAGCAGGGGGCTACGAGCAGTACTTC.

The genes are TRBV30 and TRBJ1-5; a possible D gene is TRBD1 (6 bases). Between the trimmed V and J ends, which lost 1 base and 11 bases, there was a span of 27 bases. Germline CDR1 reads GTSNPN; CDR2 reads SVGIG (reference sequence). The length of the CDR3 is 17 residues. CDR3 region: CAWSDYGTQGTMLSQHF. In nucleotides, the CDR3 is TGTGCCTGGAGTGACTACGGGACACAAGGTACGATGTTGTCCCAGCATTTT.

This chain links TRBV7-2 with TRBJ1-5; TRBD1 might be the D (6 bases). The CDR3 has 14 amino acids. Germline V gives CDR1 SGHTA, CDR2 FQGNSA. The V end lost 5 bases, the J end lost 2 bases, and 10 bases lay between the germline ends. The CDR3 here is CASSARQGNQPQHF. For the CDR3, the DNA is TGTGCCAGCAGCGCGCGACAGGGCAATCAGCCCCAGCATTTT.

The J gene is TRBJ2-3, the V gene TRBV4-3, with 10 bases lining up with TRBD2. The trim removed 0 bases at V and 2 bases at J, leaving 8 bases unmatched. Germline-derived CDR1 and CDR2 are LGHNA and YSLEER. This CDR3 has 18 amino acids. This CDR3 reads CASSQDYSLAGPTDTQYF. CDR3 nucleotides: TGCGCCAGCAGCCAAGATTACTCACTAGCGGGACCCACAGATACGCAGTATTTT.

The chain combines TRBV5-1 with TRBJ1-2; TRBD1 matches 11 bases. The CDR3 has 15 residues. Germline V gene data show CDR1 as SGHRS and CDR2 as YFSETQ. V shed 3 bases and J 5 bases; nucleotides not matched to a gene: 6. The CDR3 is CASSSGQGAGYGYTF. As DNA, the CDR3 is TGCGCCAGCAGCTCAGGACAGGGGGCCGGGTATGGCTACACCTTC.